The present T cell receptor (beta chain) was sequenced within a study of T cell changes during pregnancy in multiple sclerosis. Only in-frame clones appear in the TCRdb table, and some are missing; sequencing was by immunoSEQ multiplex PCR. This table holds under 85,000 clones, 90% found once. Germline lookup yields CDR1 DFQATT and CDR2 SNEGSKA (reference sequence). This CDR3 has 11 amino acids. Comment on this clone: The junction and the germline gene differ at one end; a read error may be behind it.

Here the sequenced sample was peripheral blood, taken in the third trimester of pregnancy. The TCR sequence derives from a female donor with multiple sclerosis, enrolled in a pregnancy study. The V and J genes are TRBV20-1 and TRBJ2-7; 8 positions agree with TRBD1. In DNA form, the CDR3 reads TGCAGTGTTAGACAGGGGTACGAGCAGTACTTC. Amino acids: CSVRQGYEQYF.